This T cell receptor (beta chain) was sequenced in a study of T cells in Graves' hyperthyroidism and ophthalmopathy. Amplification targeted TCR beta CDR3 regions from RNA transcripts. RT-PCR in the first round (using the HTBI primer set) targeted the TCR CDR3. TCRdb reanalysed the multiplex PCR reads using MiXCR and keeps one entry per CDR3 protein. Of 500,000 to 800,000 distinct CDR3 sequences listed, about 14% are singletons. Trimming left V 3 bases short and J 1 base short, with 4 bases between. This CDR3 is 13 amino acids long. Germline V gives CDR1 LGHDT, CDR2 YNNKEL (reference sequence). A Clinical Activity Score of at least 3, a NOSPECS grade of at least 4 and a duration under 3 months were recorded in the ophthalmopathy patients. Diagnoses were established using clinical symptoms, serum thyroxine and TRAb, thyroid ultrasound and orbital computed tomography. This clonotype has at least ten counts.

The sequence came from a woman aged 45-65 years with Graves' ophthalmopathy. Specimen: blood. The genes are TRBV3-1 and TRBJ1-3, with D hard to call. CDR3 nucleotides: TGTGCCAGCAGCCAGGGGTCTGGAAACACCATATATTTT. It translates to CASSQGSGNTIYF.